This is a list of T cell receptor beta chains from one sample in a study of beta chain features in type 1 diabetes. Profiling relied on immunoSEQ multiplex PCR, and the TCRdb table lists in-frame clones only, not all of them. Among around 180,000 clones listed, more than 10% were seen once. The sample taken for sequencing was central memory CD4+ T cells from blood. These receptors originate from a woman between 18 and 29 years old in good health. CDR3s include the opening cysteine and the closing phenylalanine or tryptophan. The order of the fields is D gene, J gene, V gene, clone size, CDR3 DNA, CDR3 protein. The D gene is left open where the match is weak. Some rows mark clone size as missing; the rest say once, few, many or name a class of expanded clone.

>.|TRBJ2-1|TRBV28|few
TGTGCCAGCAGTCTCCTCGGCTCCTACAATGAGCAGTTCTTC
CASSLLGSYNEQFF
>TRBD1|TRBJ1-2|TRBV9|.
TGTGCCAGCAGTTACCGGGACAGGGACTATGGCTACACCTTC
CASSYRDRDYGYTF
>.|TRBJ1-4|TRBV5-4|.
TGTGCCAGCAGCTTCAGGGAAGGGGATGAAAAACTGTTTTTT
CASSFREGDEKLFF
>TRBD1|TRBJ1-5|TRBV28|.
TGTGCCAGCAGGTCGACAGGGGGCAGGAATCAGCCCCAGCATTTT
CASRSTGGRNQPQHF
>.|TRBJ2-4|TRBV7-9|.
TGTGCCAGCAGCTTAACTAGCAGTCTAGCCAAAAACATTCAGTACTTC
CASSLTSSLAKNIQYF
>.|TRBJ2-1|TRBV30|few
TGTGCCTGGGCCAACTCGCCAGGGCAGTTCTTC
CAWANSPGQFF
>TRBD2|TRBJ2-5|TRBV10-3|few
TGTGCCATCAGGCGGGAGGTGACCCAGTACTTC
CAIRREVTQYF
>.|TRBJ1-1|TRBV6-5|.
TGTGCCAGCAGTCCAATTAAGACAGTCGAAGCTTTCTTT
CASSPIKTVEAFF
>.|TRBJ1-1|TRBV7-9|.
TGTGCCAGCAGCTTTGGAGGGAACACTGAAGCTTTCTTT
CASSFGGNTEAFF
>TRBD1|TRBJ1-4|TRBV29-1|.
TGCAGCGTCAGGAGGGGACAGGAGAATGAAAAACTGTTTTTT
CSVRRGQENEKLFF
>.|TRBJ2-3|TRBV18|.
TGTGCCAGCTCACCACCGCAAAGCTCGTATACGCAGTATTTT
CASSPPQSSYTQYF
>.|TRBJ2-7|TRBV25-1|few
TGTGCCAGCAGTGAATTTTACAGGGACGAGCAGTACTTC
CASSEFYRDEQYF
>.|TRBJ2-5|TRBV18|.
TGTGCCAGCTCACCAGGACAGAGTGAGACCCAGTACTTC
CASSPGQSETQYF
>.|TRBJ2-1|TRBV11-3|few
TGTGCCAGCAGTCGGGGTGGGGGGTCCTACAATGAGCAGTTCTTC
CASSRGGGSYNEQFF
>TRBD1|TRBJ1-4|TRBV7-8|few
TGTGCCAGCAGCTTAAAAGACAGGGGAAATGAAAAACTGTTTTTT
CASSLKDRGNEKLFF
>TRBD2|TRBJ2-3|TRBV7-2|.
TGTGCCAGCAGCCCTGAGTTCCGGGAGGATCGGTATTTT
CASSPEFREDRYF
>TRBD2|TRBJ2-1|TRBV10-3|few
TGTGCCATCAGTTCTCTAGCGGGAGACAATGAGCAGTTCTTC
CAISSLAGDNEQFF
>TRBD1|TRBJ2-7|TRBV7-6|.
TGTGCCAGCAGCTTAGCCGGGACAGGGATCCACGAGCAGTACTTC
CASSLAGTGIHEQYF
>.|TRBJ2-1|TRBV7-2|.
TGTGCCAGCAGCGCCGCCCTAGAGACCAGGGCGCAGTTCTTC
CASSAALETRAQFF